Given below is one T cell receptor (beta chain) in context. Its antigen remains unidentified. This entry comes from a study of shared clonotypes between healthy human individuals. The study, taken as a whole, reports: The study generally estimated greater richness for naive than memory subsets. Around 5.3% of naive CD4 clonotypes were shared across a handful of donors.

The germline CDR1 and CDR2 sequences are MNHNY and SVGAGI (reference sequence). This CDR3 contains 13 residues. The V end was cut by 6 bases, the J end by 4 bases, with 12 bases between. The method was immunoSEQ multiplex PCR; TCRdb's version includes in-frame clones alone and lacks a portion of them. The data show 700,000 or so clones, approximately 75% seen once. Those who donated were healthy HIV-negative adults, with no recent acute infections or vaccinations reported. The V and J genes are TRBV6-6 and TRBJ1-2; TRBD1 is a possible D gene (5 bases). This clonotype originated in a woman aged 25 to 39 in good health. Sequenced material: memory CD4+ T cells sorted from blood. As to subset: CD45RA-negative fraction. The CDR3 nucleotides read TGTGCCAGCAGACCCGACAGTTTCTATGGCTACACCTTC. Its translation: CASRPDSFYGYTF.